This entry lists 31 T cell receptor beta chains sequenced from one sample in a study of neurological immune-mediated disorders. TCRdb reprocessed the 5' RACE reads with MiXCR, giving one entry per CDR3 protein. The sample lists 50,000 to 70,000 distinct CDR3 sequences, about 3.4% occurring once. The specimen was PBMCs. These receptors all come from a man aged 35 to 55 with multiple sclerosis.

This clonotype was detected many times. J is TRBJ2-1 and V is TRBV20-1; 10 bases fit TRBD2. Per germline, CDR1 DFQATT and CDR2 SNEGSKA (reference sequence). The junction had 3 bases not matched to a gene; V was cut back by 1 base and J by 3 bases. The CDR3 has 15 amino acids. For the CDR3, the DNA is TGCAGTGCTAGAGGTCTAGCGGGGGACTACAATGAGCAGTTCTTC. This sequence encodes CSARGLAGDYNEQFF.

This clonotype came up many times. The chain uses TRBV28 and TRBJ2-7; 7 nucleotides agree with TRBD1. The CDR3 has 13 amino acids. Germline CDR1 MDHEN, CDR2 SYDVKM. Germline trimming cut 3 bases from V and 5 bases from J; bases unmatched to any gene: 4. CDR3 nucleotide sequence: TGTGCCAGCAGTTTCTACAGGGGCAACGAGCAGTACTTC. It codes for CASSFYRGNEQYF.

This clonotype appeared many times. J is TRBJ1-2 and V is TRBV5-1; 9 bases align to TRBD1. The CDR3 has 14 residues. Trimming cost V 1 base and J 7 bases; bases outside gene matches: 5. Germline V CDR1 and CDR2: SGHRS, YFSETQ. The CDR3 sequence is CASSLSRQGVGYTF. CDR3 nucleotide sequence: TGCGCCAGCAGCTTGTCACGACAGGGGGTTGGCTACACCTTC.

The chain uses TRBV30 and TRBJ1-2, with TRBD1 matching over 9 bases. CDR1 GTSNPN and CDR2 SVGIG come from the germline V gene (reference sequence). With V trimmed by 0 bases and J by 8 bases, 10 bases remained unmatched. This CDR3 spans 15 amino acids. CDR3 sequence (DNA): TGTGCCTGGAGTGTACCCAGGACAGGGGCGCGGGGCTACACCTTC. Translated, it gives CAWSVPRTGARGYTF.

There are many counts of this clonotype. The chain couples TRBV6-6 to TRBJ2-1, with TRBD2 matching over 10 bases. The V and J ends lost 0 bases and 6 bases, in that order; junction bases with no gene match: 2. Germline V gene sequence: CDR1 MNHNY, CDR2 SVGAGI (reference sequence). The CDR3 consists of 15 residues. As DNA, the CDR3 is TGTGCCAGCAGTTACTCGGTAGCGGGAGGCAATGAGCAGTTCTTC. Its translation is CASSYSVAGGNEQFF.

At least ten counts were recorded for this clonotype. V gene TRBV5-1 combines with J gene TRBJ2-3, with TRBD1 as a possible D gene (5 bases). Germline V lookup: CDR1 SGHRS, CDR2 YFSETQ. The CDR3 length is 13 residues. V was pared by 3 bases and J by 4 bases, with 9 bases between. CDR3 sequence (DNA): TGCGCCAGCAGCTCGACAGTTTCAGATACGCAGTATTTT. Its translation is CASSSTVSDTQYF.

This clonotype was counted many times. An end of the junction differs from the germline gene, which may be a read error. The chain links TRBV5-6 to TRBJ2-7; the D gene could be TRBD1 or TRBD2 (5 bases each). The length of the CDR3 is 12 residues. Germline-derived CDR1 and CDR2 are SGHDT and YYEEEE. The CDR3 region is CASSSRDRLRCF. The DNA for the CDR3 is TGTGCCAGCAGCTCCCGGGACCGGCTACGGTGCTTC.

This clonotype has at least ten counts. V is TRBV5-1 and J is TRBJ2-7; TRBD2 is a possible D gene (6 bases). Deletions cut 4 bases from V and 3 bases from J, with 11 bases between. This CDR3 has 13 amino acids. CDR1 and CDR2 (germline): SGHRS, YFSETQ. CDR3 DNA sequence: TGCGCCAGCAGCCCCTGGGGGGACTACGAGCAGTACTTC. Amino acid sequence: CASSPWGDYEQYF.

This clonotype was observed at least ten times. This sequence joins TRBV5-1 and TRBJ2-1; D is undetermined. Germline CDR1 and CDR2: SGHRS and YFSETQ. The CDR3 totals 14 residues. Trimming shortened V by 2 bases and J by 7 bases, and 13 bases separated the two germline ends. CDR3: CASSLGPRGNEQFF. The CDR3 nucleotides read TGCGCCAGCAGCTTAGGTCCCCGCGGTAATGAGCAGTTCTTC.

This clonotype was seen at least ten times. This sequence joins TRBV4-2 and TRBJ2-5; perhaps TRBD2 as D (6 bases). The CDR3 extends over 14 amino acids. V was clipped by 3 bases and J by 0 bases, with 8 bases between them. Germline loops: CDR1 LGHNA, CDR2 YNFKEQ. CDR3 DNA sequence: TGTGCCAGCAGCCATGGCGGGGACCAAGAGACCCAGTACTTC. As protein: CASSHGGDQETQYF.

This clonotype was counted at least ten times. This CDR3 reads CASSQEASGANKQYF. Written as DNA, the CDR3 is TGTGCCAGCAGCCAAGAGGCTAGCGGGGCCAATAAGCAGTACTTC. V usage is TRBV3-1 and J usage is TRBJ2-7, with 9 bases aligning to TRBD2. The J segment lost 8 bases and the V segment lost 0 bases, leaving 8 bases of the junction unmatched. The CDR3 runs to 15 residues. Germline V gene data show CDR1 as LGHDT and CDR2 as YNNKEL (reference sequence).

The sample holds many counts of this clonotype. This chain joins TRBV27 and TRBJ1-1; D gene uncertain. Germline lookup yields CDR1 MNHEY and CDR2 SMNVEV (reference sequence). The V end was cut by 4 bases, the J end by 5 bases, with 11 bases between. The CDR3 length is 13 residues. CDR3 bases: TGTGCCAGCAGTTGGAAGGCACAAACTGAAGCTTTCTTT. Protein product: CASSWKAQTEAFF.

This clonotype appeared many times. This chain uses TRBV27 with TRBJ1-1; the D gene is possibly TRBD1 (6 bases). Germline V gives CDR1 MNHEY, CDR2 SMNVEV (reference sequence). The CDR3 runs to 12 residues. V dropped 5 bases and J dropped 11 bases, with 15 bases sitting between them. The DNA for the CDR3 is TGTGCCAGCAGTCTAGGAGGGGGGCGGGCTTTCTTT. Translating gives CASSLGGGRAFF.

This clonotype was seen many times. CDR3 DNA sequence: TGCGCCAGCAGCTTGAAGGCGGCCCAAGAGACCCAGTACTTC. It codes for CASSLKAAQETQYF. This chain joins TRBV5-1 and TRBJ2-5; D gene uncertain. Trimming pared 1 base from V and 1 base from J, leaving 8 bases between. The CDR3 spans 14 residues. The germline gives CDR1 SGHRS, CDR2 YFSETQ.

This clonotype was seen more than once but under ten times. The V call is TRBV6-5, the J call TRBJ2-7; 10 positions match TRBD1. The trim removed 6 bases at V and 5 bases at J, leaving 7 bases unmatched. Germline CDR1 and CDR2: MNHEY and SVGAGI. This CDR3 region has 14 residues. The chain's CDR3 is CASRLGQGRHEQYF. The DNA of the CDR3 is TGTGCCAGCAGACTGGGACAGGGGCGACACGAGCAGTACTTC.

This clonotype was counted many times. The J gene is TRBJ2-3, the V gene TRBV4-2; D uncertain. Trimming removed 1 base at V and 4 bases at J, with 6 bases between. Germline V gene data show CDR1 as LGHNA and CDR2 as YNFKEQ. This CDR3 is built from 13 residues. The CDR3 DNA reads as TGTGCCAGCAGCCAAGGTCTCGCAGATACGCAGTATTTT. It codes for CASSQGLADTQYF.

The table lists this clonotype with many counts. The chain recombines TRBV6-5 with TRBJ2-7; 13 bases line up with TRBD2. Germline trimming cut 6 bases from V and 4 bases from J; bases unmatched to any gene: 9. The CDR3 has 16 residues. CDR1 is MNHEY, CDR2 SVGAGI, per germline. In DNA, the CDR3 is TGTGCCAGCAGGGAACTAGCGGGAGGGAGTGAATACGAGCAGTACTTC. Amino acid sequence: CASRELAGGSEYEQYF.

This clonotype came up many times. This rearrangement joins TRBV30 to TRBJ2-3, with 9 bases aligning to TRBD2. Germline lookup yields CDR1 GTSNPN and CDR2 SVGIG (reference sequence). CDR3 size: 13 residues. The J segment lost 7 bases and the V segment lost 4 bases, leaving 6 bases of the junction unmatched. CDR3: CAWNSAGGNTQYF. CDR3 coding DNA: TGTGCCTGGAATTCAGCGGGGGGAAATACGCAGTATTTT.

This clonotype was found many times. The genes are TRBV24-1 and TRBJ2-5, with 8 bases aligning to TRBD2. From germline, CDR1 is KGHDR and CDR2 SFDVKD. V shed 12 bases, J shed 4 bases, and the junction held 6 bases outside the gene matches. There are 12 residues in the CDR3. The CDR3 region is CASSRGGETQYF. CDR3 DNA sequence: TGTGCCTCCTCTCGGGGGGGAGAGACCCAGTACTTC.

This clonotype has a handful of counts. J is TRBJ1-6 and V is TRBV20-1; 7 bases are a match to TRBD1. V was clipped by 3 bases and J by 10 bases; unmatched bases: 9. The CDR3 sequence is 14 residues long. The V gene's germline CDR1 is DFQATT and CDR2 SNEGSKA (reference sequence). CDR3 residues: CSARQTGFGSPLHF. CDR3 in DNA: TGCAGTGCTAGGCAGACAGGGTTTGGGTCACCCCTCCACTTT.

This clonotype was observed at least ten times. This chain links TRBV20-1 with TRBJ2-1, with D perhaps assigned TRBD1 or TRBD2 (5 bases each). Germline assignment: CDR1 DFQATT and CDR2 SNEGSKA (reference sequence). V lost 6 bases, J lost 2 bases, and 20 bases lay in between. This CDR3 has 16 amino acids. This CDR3 is CSAHPGGGPTYNEQFF. As DNA, the CDR3 is TGCAGTGCCCACCCCGGTGGGGGTCCAACCTACAATGAGCAGTTCTTC.

The chain employs TRBV6-5 and TRBJ1-1, with D unresolved. The germline V and J ends were trimmed by 7 bases and 3 bases, with 12 bases remaining between them. CDR1 is MNHEY, CDR2 SVGAGI, per germline. There are 13 residues in the CDR3. The chain's CDR3 is CASTREVDTEAFF. In DNA form, the CDR3 reads TGTGCCAGCACGAGGGAAGTAGACACTGAAGCTTTCTTT.

This clonotype was seen many times. The chain carries TRBV20-1 and TRBJ1-4; D is undetermined. The V gene lost 0 bases and the J gene lost 8 bases, with 13 bases spanning the gap. The CDR3 loop spans 14 amino acids. Germline CDR1 and CDR2: DFQATT and SNEGSKA (reference sequence). The CDR3 bases are TGCAGTGCTAGAGATGCGGCGGGGAAGGAAAAACTGTTTTTT. The encoded protein is CSARDAAGKEKLFF.

This clonotype was recorded at least ten times. V and J are TRBV6-1 and TRBJ1-1; D perhaps matches TRBD1 (6 bases). V was cut by 10 bases and J by 11 bases, with 17 bases left in between. Germline V gives CDR1 MNHNS, CDR2 SASEGT. This CDR3 has 11 amino acids. For the CDR3, the DNA is TGTGCCACAGGGGAAGGGGGTCGGGCTTTCTTT. It specifies CATGEGGRAFF.

At least ten counts were recorded for this clonotype. The chain links TRBV12-3 or TRBV12-4 to TRBJ1-4; D is perhaps TRBD1 (6 bases). The CDR3 sequence is 15 residues long. With 5 bases removed from V and 2 bases from J, the gap between germline ends came to 12 bases. Here the CDR3 DNA reads TGTGCCAGCAGTCCCCGGACAGCCACTAATGAAAAACTGTTTTTT. It specifies CASSPRTATNEKLFF.

This clonotype has more than one count but fewer than ten. One base away lies a much larger clone, so this may be a sequencing read error. J is TRBJ2-6 and V is TRBV20-1; D tentatively fits TRBD1 or TRBD2 (6 bases each). Looked up from germline, CDR1 is DFQATT and CDR2 is SNEGSKA (reference sequence). The CDR3 covers 17 residues. The CDR3 sequence: CSARVRGGTSGAKVLTF. Here the CDR3 DNA reads TGCAGTGCTAGAGTGAGAGGGGGGACCTCTGGGGCCAAAGTCCTGACTTTC.

This clonotype has a count of ten or more. The chain has TRBV7-3 and TRBJ2-2, with D perhaps matching TRBD2 (6 bases). Trimming took 5 bases from V and 5 from J, leaving 9 bases between them. The V gene's germline CDR1 is SGHTA and CDR2 FQGTGA. The CDR3 is 13 amino acids. CDR3 residues: CASSRTTTGELFF. DNA of the CDR3: TGTGCCAGCAGCCGGACTACAACCGGGGAGCTGTTTTTT.

This clonotype appeared many times. The chain recombines TRBV20-1 with TRBJ1-2; 8 nucleotides agree with TRBD1. The J segment lost 0 bases and the V segment lost 8 bases, leaving 11 bases of the junction unmatched. Germline lookup yields CDR1 DFQATT and CDR2 SNEGSKA (reference sequence). The CDR3 is made up of 15 amino acids. CDR3 protein: CSPLRTGYTNYGYTF. The CDR3 DNA is TGCAGTCCGCTACGGACAGGGTATACTAACTATGGCTACACCTTC.

The chain recombines TRBV12-3 or TRBV12-4 with TRBJ2-6; D gene unclear. This CDR3 has 14 residues. With 3 bases removed from V and 4 bases from J, the gap between germline ends came to 7 bases. CDR3 in amino acids: CASSLSTGANVLTF. CDR3 nucleotide sequence: TGTGCCAGCAGTTTGTCGACAGGGGCCAACGTCCTGACTTTC.

This clonotype has ten or more counts. The rearrangement uses TRBV5-1 and TRBJ2-2; TRBD2 agrees at 10 bases. CDR3 length: 15 amino acids. The germline V gene has CDR1 SGHRS and CDR2 YFSETQ. With V trimmed by 1 base and J by 5 bases, 2 bases remained unmatched. The CDR3 reads CASSLRLAGTGELFF. CDR3 DNA: TGCGCCAGCAGCTTGAGACTAGCGGGTACCGGGGAGCTGTTTTTT.

Ten or more counts support this clonotype. The gene calls are TRBV2 and TRBJ2-7, with D tentatively TRBD1 or TRBD2 (6 bases each). The CDR3 totals 13 residues. Germline CDR1 is SNHLY and CDR2 is FYNNEI. V was pared by 11 bases and J by 5 bases, with 19 bases between. The CDR3 protein is CAGGRAGENEQYF. CDR3 in DNA: TGTGCCGGGGGGAGAGCAGGGGAAAACGAGCAGTACTTC.